This T cell receptor (beta chain) comes out of a study of blood T cell repertoires in COVID-19. This CDR3 comprises 14 residues. V shed 2 bases and J 7 bases; nucleotides not matched to a gene: 0. In germline, CDR1 is MNHEY, CDR2 SVGAGI. Here immunoSEQ multiplex PCR was the method, and the copy in TCRdb shows in-frame clones only, minus some. The sample carries 180,000 or so clones, 86% recorded once. The clonotype originates from a woman aged 60-70 years with COVID-19, enrolled during active disease. What was sequenced was peripheral blood. V and J are TRBV6-5 and TRBJ2-1, with 12 bases matching TRBD2. This chain's CDR3 is CASSYGTSGNEQFF. The CDR3 nucleotides are TGTGCCAGCAGTTACGGGACTAGCGGGAATGAGCAGTTCTTC.